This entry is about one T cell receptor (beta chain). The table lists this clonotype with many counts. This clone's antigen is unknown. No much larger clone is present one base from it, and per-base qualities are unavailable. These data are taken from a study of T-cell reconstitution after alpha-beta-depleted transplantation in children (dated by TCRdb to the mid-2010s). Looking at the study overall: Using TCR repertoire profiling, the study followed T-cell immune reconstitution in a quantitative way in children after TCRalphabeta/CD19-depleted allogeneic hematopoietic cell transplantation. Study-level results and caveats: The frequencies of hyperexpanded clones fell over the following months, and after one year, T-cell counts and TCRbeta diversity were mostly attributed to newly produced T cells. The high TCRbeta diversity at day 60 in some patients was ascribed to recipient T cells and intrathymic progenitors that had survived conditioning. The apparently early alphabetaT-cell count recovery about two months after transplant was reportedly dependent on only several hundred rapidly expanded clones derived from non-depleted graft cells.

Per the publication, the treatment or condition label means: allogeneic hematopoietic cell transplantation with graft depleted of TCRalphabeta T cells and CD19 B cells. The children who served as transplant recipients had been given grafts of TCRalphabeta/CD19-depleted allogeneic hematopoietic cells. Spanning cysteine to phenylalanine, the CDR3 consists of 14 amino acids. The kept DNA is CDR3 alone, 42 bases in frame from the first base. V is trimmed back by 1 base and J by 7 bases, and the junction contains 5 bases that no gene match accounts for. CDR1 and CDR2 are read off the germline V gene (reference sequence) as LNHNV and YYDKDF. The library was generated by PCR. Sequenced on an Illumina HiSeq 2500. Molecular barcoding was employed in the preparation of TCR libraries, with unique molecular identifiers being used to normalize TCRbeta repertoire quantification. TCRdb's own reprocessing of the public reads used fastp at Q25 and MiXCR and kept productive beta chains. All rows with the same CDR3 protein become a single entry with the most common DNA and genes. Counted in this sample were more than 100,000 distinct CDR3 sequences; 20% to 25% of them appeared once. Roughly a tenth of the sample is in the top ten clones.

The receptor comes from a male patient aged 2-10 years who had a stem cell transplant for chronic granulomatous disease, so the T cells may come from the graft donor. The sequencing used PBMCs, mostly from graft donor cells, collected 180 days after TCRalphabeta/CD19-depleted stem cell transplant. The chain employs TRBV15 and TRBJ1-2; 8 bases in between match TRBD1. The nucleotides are TGTGCCACCAGCAGAGCCGGGACAGGCGTTGGCTACACCTTC. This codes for CATSRAGTGVGYTF.